This T cell receptor (beta chain) was retrieved from a study of T cell repertoires in cytomegalovirus infection. Overall study: Both a matching HLA type and CMV infection were indicated by public TCR beta signatures. Study-wide points: The response measured ex vivo was dominated by TCR beta clonotypes (HLA-C-restricted and CMV-specific).

The V and J ends lost 2 bases and 4 bases, in that order; junction bases with no gene match: 5. This CDR3 comprises 15 residues. Germline CDR1 reads SGHDN; CDR2 reads FVKESK. A single record per CDR3 protein comes from TCRdb applying MiXCR to the reads. The table shows 210,000 or so distinct CDR3 sequences, with 6% to 8% occurring only once. This clonotype was counted at least ten times. The antigen is unknown. The genes are TRBV14 and TRBJ2-1; 7 nucleotides line up with TRBD2. The sample taken for sequencing was PBMCs. The receptor comes from a human donor in good health (CMV status not recorded). Some clones in this sample may be carry-over from other donors' samples. CDR3 amino acids: CASSQSSGAYNEQFF. In DNA form, the CDR3 reads TGTGCCAGCAGCCAATCAAGCGGGGCATACAATGAGCAGTTCTTC. Combining the CDR3 with reference TRBV14 and TRBJ2-1 gives the whole variable domain EAGVTQFPSHSVIEKGQTVTLRCDPISGHDNLYWYRRVMGKEIKFLLHFVKESKQDESGMPNNRFLAERTGGTYSTLKVQPAELEDSGVYFCASSQSSGAYNEQFFGPGTRLTVL.